This TCR beta chain was recorded in a study of T cell clonality in common variable immunodeficiency. The CDR3 consists of 14 residues. Germline-derived CDR1 and CDR2 are SGHRS and YFSETQ. V was pared by 7 bases and J by 6 bases, with 14 bases between. Generated by immunoSEQ multiplex PCR, the TCRdb table keeps only in-frame clones and is missing some. This sample comprises about 30,000 clones, none seen once only. A note on this clone: Its antigen is still unknown. The read is 3 residues too short to cover the CDR3 end, so that end is filled in from the germline J gene.

General observations from the study: In common variable immunodeficiency, TCR beta chains reportedly carried fewer deletions and N-nucleotide insertions. Repertoire-complication correlations in CVID were limited by patient heterogeneity. CVID subjects showed higher TCRbeta clonality than healthy controls.

CVID subjects had received replacement immunoglobulin for at least one year. No CVID subject was ill or on immunomodulatory drugs when sampled. V gene TRBV5-1 combines with J gene TRBJ1-6; TRBD1 is a possible D gene (6 bases). The sequencing sample was made of peripheral blood mononuclear cells. This TCR derives from a human donor with common variable immunodeficiency. The CDR3: CASGGHAGNSPLHF. The sequenced CDR3 bases are TGCGCCAGCGGGGGACATGCAGGTAATTCACCC. Together with reference TRBV5-1 and TRBJ1-6, the CDR3 gives the full variable domain: KAGVTQTPRYLIKTRGQQVTLSCSPISGHRSVSWYQQTPGQGLQFLFEYFSETQRNKGNFPGRFSGRQFSNSRSEMNVSTLELGDSALYLCASGGHAGNSPLHFGNGTRLTVT.